Each of the 15 T cell receptor beta chains below was sequenced from the same sample in a study of regulatory T cells in long-lasting Graves disease. CDR3-region Arm-PCR and iRepertoire HTBI primers produced the TCR beta libraries. TCRdb recomputed calls from the multiplex PCR reads with MiXCR, one row per CDR3 protein. The sample includes about 430,000 distinct CDR3 sequences, around 23% of them seen just once. Regarding time point: persistent/refractory GD, antithyroid drugs over 5 years with positive TRAb. Preparation of the TCR library used RNA extracted from PBMCs. The specimen comprised peripheral blood mononuclear cells (PBMCs), sampled when the disease was refractory, from a patient treated with antithyroid drugs. The receptor source for this set is a female donor with Graves disease.

This clonotype occurred many times. This sequence joins TRBV6-1 and TRBJ2-2; unclear D gene. Germline CDR1 reads MNHNS; CDR2 reads SASEGT. V lost 5 bases and J lost 7, with 14 bases in between. CDR3 length: 14 amino acids. CDR3 nucleotides: TGTGCCAGCAGTAACGACCGGATAGGCGGGGAGCTGTTTTTT. It codes for CASSNDRIGGELFF.

As for this clonotype: It may be a read error: a sequence one base away is much more abundant. The DNA for the CDR3 is TGTGCCAGCACTAAAGACGGGACAGTGGCTTTTCTCTATGGCTACACCTTC. Translation gives CASTKDGTVAFLYGYTF. The V gene is TRBV6-2 or TRBV6-3, the J gene TRBJ1-2; 7 bases fit TRBD1. With 7 bases clipped from V and 4 bases from J, the junction kept 18 bases outside the gene matches. This CDR3 has 17 amino acids. The germline V gene encodes CDR1 MNHEY and CDR2 SVGEGT.

This clonotype was detected ten times or more. The chain is built from TRBV2 and TRBJ2-5; 9 positions match TRBD1. Germline CDR1 SNHLY, CDR2 FYNNEI. There are 14 residues in the CDR3. The ends lost 8 bases at V and 4 bases at J; junction bases unmatched: 8. CDR3 nucleotide sequence: TGTGCCAGCGAGGACAGGGGTAATCGAGAGACCCAGTACTTC. The encoded protein is CASEDRGNRETQYF.

This clonotype has a count of ten or more. The chain links TRBV19 to TRBJ2-2; TRBD1 aligns across 11 bases. V dropped 7 bases and J dropped 2; count of bases not matched to a gene: 6. This CDR3 is 16 amino acids long. The germline V gene has CDR1 LNHDA and CDR2 SQIVND (reference sequence). CDR3 nucleotides: TGTGCCAGTAAGGACAGGGGGCTTACAAACACCGGGGAGCTGTTTTTT. This translates into CASKDRGLTNTGELFF. Combining the CDR3 with reference TRBV19 and TRBJ2-2 gives the whole variable domain DGGITQSPKYLFRKEGQNVTLSCEQNLNHDAMYWYRQDPGQGLRLIYYSQIVNDFQKGDIAEGYSVSREKKESFPLTVTSAQKNPTAFYLCASKDRGLTNTGELFFGEGSRLTVL.

CDR3 loop: CATSSRTSGFMDTQYF. In DNA, the CDR3 is TGTGCCACCAGCAGCCGGACTAGCGGGTTTATGGATACGCAGTATTTT. This chain links TRBV15 with TRBJ2-1; 11 positions match TRBD2. The DNA end favors TRBJ2-3, so the J call may be wrong. CDR3 length: 16 amino acids. The germline CDR1 and CDR2 sequences are LNHNV and YYDKDF (reference sequence).

J is TRBJ2-1 and V is TRBV6-1; D is ambiguous. Germline CDR1 and CDR2: MNHNS and SASEGT. Trimming pared 6 bases from V and 8 bases from J, leaving 5 bases between. This CDR3 has 10 amino acids. The CDR3 reads CASRLHEQFF. CDR3 in DNA: TGTGCCAGCAGGTTACATGAGCAGTTCTTC.

This clonotype occurred a few times. The rearrangement joins TRBV6-1 to TRBJ2-7; 10 nucleotides align to TRBD2. CDR1 is MNHNS, CDR2 SASEGT, per germline. This CDR3 is 15 amino acids long. V dropped 6 bases and J dropped 4; count of bases not matched to a gene: 9. Here the CDR3 reads CASRRSGTSVYEQYF. The CDR3 bases are TGTGCCAGCAGACGATCCGGGACTAGCGTTTACGAGCAGTACTTC.

The chain links TRBV20-1 to TRBJ2-5; D call uncertain. The CDR3 consists of 14 residues. V was clipped by 5 bases and J by 5 bases, with 18 bases between them. Germline assignment: CDR1 DFQATT and CDR2 SNEGSKA (reference sequence). CDR3: CSAGSLGMAETQYF. In DNA form, the CDR3 reads TGCAGTGCTGGAAGCCTAGGGATGGCGGAGACCCAGTACTTC.

This clonotype appeared once. In DNA form, the CDR3 reads TGCGCCAGTTCTTGGTGGCGGGCCACCGGGACTAGCGGGAGGGAGCAAGAGACCCAGTACTTC. It is translated as CASSWWRATGTSGREQETQYF. The V gene is TRBV5-1, the J gene TRBJ2-5, with 16 positions matching TRBD2. Unmatched junction bases numbered 21, after V lost 8 bases and J lost 2 bases. The CDR3 runs to 21 residues. CDR1 is SGHRS and CDR2 is YFSETQ in the germline V gene. The full variable domain, rest sourced from reference TRBV5-1 and TRBJ2-5, is KAGVTQTPRYLIKTRGQQVTLSCSPISGHRSVSWYQQTPGQGLQFLFEYFSETQRNKGNFPGRFSGRQFSNSRSEMNVSTLELGDSALYLCASSWWRATGTSGREQETQYFGPGTRLLVL.

This clonotype was detected ten times or more. The chain carries TRBV20-1 and TRBJ2-6, with D tentatively TRBD2 (6 bases). The CDR3 has 17 residues. Germline CDR1 reads DFQATT; CDR2 reads SNEGSKA (reference sequence). V gave up 3 bases and J gave up 0 bases, with 15 bases separating them. The CDR3 region has the DNA TGCAGTGCTAGGTTTAGCGGCCGAAGCTCTGGGGCCAACGTCCTGACTTTC. Protein: CSARFSGRSSGANVLTF.

This clonotype was counted ten times or more. The chain combines TRBV6-1 with TRBJ2-7; 7 nucleotides line up with TRBD2. The CDR3 sequence is 15 residues long. The V and J ends lost 1 base and 5 bases, in that order; junction bases with no gene match: 8. Germline V gene data show CDR1 as MNHNS and CDR2 as SASEGT. CDR3 amino acids: CASSEVGGSPNEQYF. The CDR3 DNA is TGTGCCAGCAGTGAAGTCGGCGGGAGCCCCAACGAGCAGTACTTC.

This clonotype came up many times. The chain uses TRBV6-5 and TRBJ2-5; the D gene is possibly TRBD2 (5 bases). The CDR3 length is 14 residues. The germline V gene encodes CDR1 MNHEY and CDR2 SVGAGI. The V and J ends lost 2 bases and 2 bases respectively, with 9 bases between them. DNA of the CDR3: TGTGCCAGCAGTTACGGAGAGGGACAAGAGACCCAGTACTTC. It is translated as CASSYGEGQETQYF.

To note about this clonotype: One junction end does not reproduce the germline sequence, and a read error may be involved. The V and J genes are TRBV28 and TRBJ1-6, with D possibly matching TRBD1 (5 bases). The CDR3 extends over 17 amino acids. Germline CDR1 is MDHEN and CDR2 is SYDVKM. CDR3 sequence reads: CASTPTRGASYNSPPHF. Written as DNA, the CDR3 is TGTGCCAGCACTCCCACAAGGGGTGCGTCCTATAATTCACCCCCCCACTTT.

This clonotype was seen repeatedly, ten times or more. The chain recombines TRBV28 with TRBJ2-2; 10 positions agree with TRBD1. This CDR3 region has 14 residues. The germline V gene encodes CDR1 MDHEN and CDR2 SYDVKM. In nucleotides, the CDR3 is TGTGCAGCCGGGGACAGGGGATTCACCGGGGAGCTGTTTTTT. Translating gives CAAGDRGFTGELFF.

The V and J genes are TRBV20-1 and TRBJ2-7; maybe TRBD1 (6 bases). Germline V gives CDR1 DFQATT, CDR2 SNEGSKA (reference sequence). This CDR3 has 13 amino acids. V lost 3 bases to trimming and J lost 3 bases, with 12 bases between them. The CDR3 loop reads CSASQGRVYEQYF. The CDR3 DNA reads TGCAGTGCTAGTCAGGGGCGAGTCTACGAGCAGTACTTC.